These T cell receptor beta chains were read from a single sample in a study of beta chain features in type 1 diabetes. Method: immunoSEQ multiplex PCR; TCRdb's copy keeps in-frame clones and lacks some. The repertoire holds under 300,000 clones, with about 14% as singletons. Sequencing was done on a sample of naive CD4+ T cells from blood. These receptors were obtained from a man aged 25-45 years with type 1 diabetes. The CDR3 runs from the conserved cysteine through the conserved F or W. D genes are given only for firm matches. Only part of the rows carry a size: once, few, many, or a class if the clone is expanded.

D,V,size,J,CDR3,DNA
.,TRBV29-1,.,TRBJ1-2,CSVEDQGVYYGYTF,TGCAGCGTTGAGGATCAGGGTGTTTACTATGGCTACACCTTC
TRBD2,TRBV5-1,.,TRBJ2-5,CASTLAGEVGETQYF,TGCGCCAGCACACTAGCGGGAGAGGTAGGGGAGACCCAGTACTTC
.,TRBV27,.,TRBJ1-1,CASRNRENTEAFF,TGTGCCAGCAGGAACAGGGAGAACACTGAAGCTTTCTTT
TRBD1,TRBV15,.,TRBJ1-2,CATSTKATGATHTF,TGTGCCACCAGCACAAAAGCCACAGGGGCAACCCACACCTTC
.,TRBV30,.,TRBJ1-2,CAWHGANYGYTF,TGTGCCTGGCATGGAGCTAACTATGGCTACACCTTC
.,TRBV15,few,TRBJ1-4,CATSRDNNEKLFF,TGTGCCACCAGCAGAGATAATAATGAAAAACTGTTTTTT
TRBD2,TRBV6-1,few,TRBJ2-1,CASSEGTSGRRNEQFF,TGTGCCAGCAGTGAAGGGACTAGCGGGAGGAGGAATGAGCAGTTCTTC
TRBD2,TRBV13,.,TRBJ2-2,CASSLPGTSGSYTGELFF,TGTGCCAGCAGCTTACCCGGGACTAGCGGGAGTTACACCGGGGAGCTGTTTTTT
.,TRBV25-1,few,TRBJ1-2,CASSELGRAYGYTF,TGTGCCAGCAGTGAATTGGGCAGGGCCTATGGCTACACCTTC
.,TRBV7-9,.,TRBJ1-4,CASSFLKGHEKLFF,TGTGCCAGCAGCTTCCTGAAGGGGCATGAAAAACTGTTTTTT
.,TRBV12-5,.,TRBJ1-2,CASGPHRGVYGYTF,TGTGCTAGTGGTCCCCATCGGGGAGTATATGGCTACACCTTC
TRBD2,TRBV18,once,TRBJ2-1,CASSRTSGDHNEQFF,TGTGCCAGCTCGAGGACTAGCGGAGACCACAATGAGCAGTTCTTC
.,TRBV7-2,few,TRBJ2-1,CASSLGTSPNNEQFF,TGTGCCAGCAGCTTGGGGACATCCCCCAACAATGAGCAGTTCTTC
TRBD1,TRBV27,few,TRBJ2-1,CASSSGTGRLGEQFF,TGTGCCAGCTCATCCGGGACAGGGCGGTTGGGTGAGCAGTTCTTC
.,TRBV7-2,.,TRBJ1-2,CASSLDRENGYTF,TGTGCCAGCAGCTTAGACAGGGAGAATGGCTACACCTTC
.,TRBV5-1,few,TRBJ2-3,CASIQDRTTDTQYF,TGCGCCAGCATCCAAGACAGGACCACAGATACGCAGTATTTT